The entry below describes one T cell receptor (beta chain). Its matching antigen is unknown. The protocol was immunoSEQ multiplex PCR, while the TCRdb copy is restricted to in-frame clones and leaves out a portion. Of about 200,000 clones detected, 85% to 95% appear once; the ten largest clones hold less than 1.2%. The length of the CDR3 is 14 residues. Germline CDR1 reads SGHAT; CDR2 reads FQNNGV. V lost 5 bases and J 1 base, leaving 11 bases between the germline ends. The data belong to a study of T cell responses to AZD1222 COVID-19 vaccine. Study results and limitations: Females outnumbered males among donors, who were mostly white British; clonal diversity was possibly underestimated.

The chain links TRBV11-2 to TRBJ1-2, with D possibly matching TRBD1 (5 bases). The sample was peripheral blood, taken on day 0 of MenACWY control vaccination. This sequence originates from an adult in good health. The CDR3 loop reads CASSPDSFNYGYTF. The CDR3 DNA reads TGTGCCAGCAGCCCAGACAGCTTTAACTATGGCTACACCTTC.